These T cell receptor beta chains were read from a single sample in a study of Ad26.COV2.S vaccination and SARS-CoV-2 variants. Sequenced by immunoSEQ multiplex PCR; TCRdb stores in-frame clones only, minus some. Altogether a few hundred thousand clones are present, 90% being singletons, with the ten largest covering 5% to 6.5%. This specimen consisted of peripheral blood, obtained in a trial of Ad26.COV2.S vaccine versus placebo. The receptors were sampled from a person aged 18-65 years who received the Ad26.COV2.S COVID-19 vaccine or a placebo. CDR3s include the opening cysteine and the closing phenylalanine or tryptophan. D genes are given only for firm matches. The size field is filled for only some rows; it gives once, few, many or a size class.

V gene	J gene	clone size	D gene	CDR3 DNA	CDR3 protein
TRBV27	TRBJ2-7	.	.	TGTGCCAGCAGTCCGATAGGACAAGCTCATACTCACGAGCAGTACTTC	CASSPIGQAHTHEQYF
TRBV7-2	TRBJ1-1	.	TRBD1	TGTGCCAGCAGCCCACCGAGGGGGCGCATCACTGAAGCTTTCTTT	CASSPPRGRITEAFF
TRBV3-1/TRBV3-2	TRBJ1-1	.	.	TGTGCCAGCAGCCAAGAACAGCCAGGCACTGAAGCTTTCTTT	CASSQEQPGTEAFF
TRBV24-1	TRBJ1-4	.	.	TGTGCCACCAGTGATTACGGTGAAAAACTGTTTTTT	CATSDYGEKLFF
TRBV9	TRBJ1-2	.	.	TGTGCCACTGAGGGATTCTATGGCTACACCTTC	CATEGFYGYTF
TRBV15	TRBJ2-2	.	TRBD2	TGTGCCACCAGCGCCCGGACTAGCGGGAGGGCTTATAGCGAGGAGCTGTTTTTT	CATSARTSGRAYSEELFF
TRBV28	TRBJ1-2	.	TRBD1	TGTGCCAGCAGCAAGTCCTCACTTAGGGACAGGGGGCGAGGCTACACCTTC	CASSKSSLRDRGRGYTF
TRBV6-2/TRBV6-3	TRBJ2-7	.	.	TGTGCCAGCAGTTACAGACAACTTACCATCTACGAGCAGTACTTC	CASSYRQLTIYEQYF
TRBV11-2	TRBJ2-2	once	TRBD1	TGTGCCAGCGCTTGGGACAGGGTTAACACCGGGGAGCTGTTTTTT	CASAWDRVNTGELFF
TRBV5-6	TRBJ2-1	.	.	TGTGCCAGCAGCTTCCAGGGGAGAGGGTACAATGAGCAGTTCTTC	CASSFQGRGYNEQFF
TRBV4-1	TRBJ1-2	.	.	TGCGCCAGCAGCCAAGATCCGGGGAACTATGGCTACACCTTC	CASSQDPGNYGYTF
TRBV7-2	TRBJ1-4	.	.	TGTGCCAGCAGCCCACTGTCTGGGAGGGGTAAGAAACTGTTTTTT	CASSPLSGRGKKLFF
TRBV24-1	TRBJ2-3	.	.	TGTGCCACCAGTGATACCCGAGAATCCCCTGGCACAGATACGCAGTATTTT	CATSDTRESPGTDTQYF
TRBV6-2/TRBV6-3	TRBJ2-1	.	.	TGTGCCAGCAGTACAGGGAGCTCCTACAATGAGCAGTTCTTC	CASSTGSSYNEQFF
TRBV27	TRBJ2-7	.	.	TGTGCCAGCAGGCCGATCGGGTCTCCCAGCCCCTACGAGCAGTACTTC	CASRPIGSPSPYEQYF
TRBV6-2/TRBV6-3	TRBJ2-1	.	TRBD1	TGTGCCAGCAGTTACTCGATGGACAGGGTGAACTACAATGAGCAGTTCTTC	CASSYSMDRVNYNEQFF
TRBV19	TRBJ2-1	.	TRBD2	TGTGCCAGTAGTAGGAGCGGGAGTTCCCACAATGAGCAGTTCTTC	CASSRSGSSHNEQFF
TRBV27	TRBJ2-1	.	.	TGTGCCAGCAGTTCCCACAATGAGCAGTTCTTC	CASSSHNEQFF
TRBV13	TRBJ1-6	.	TRBD1	TGTGCCAGCAGCGACGCGACAGGGTGGTCTTCCGGGGCCCTCCACTTT	CASSDATGWSSGALHF
TRBV10-3	TRBJ2-1	.	TRBD2	TGTGCCATCAGTGACGGACTAGCGGACAATGAGCAGTTCTTC	CAISDGLADNEQFF
TRBV5-4	TRBJ2-1	.	.	TGTGCCAGCAGCTTCTACAGGGTCAATGAGCAGTTCTTC	CASSFYRVNEQFF
TRBV27	TRBJ2-5	.	.	TGTGCCAGCCGAAGGGGCTATCCGTCGGAGACCCAGTACTTC	CASRRGYPSETQYF
TRBV6-2/TRBV6-3	TRBJ2-2	.	TRBD1	TGTGCCAGCAGTTACGGGACAGAGAACACCGGGGAGCTGTTTTTT	CASSYGTENTGELFF
TRBV7-9	TRBJ1-2	.	TRBD1	TGTGCCAGCAGACCCACCCGGACAGGGGAATTCGATGGCTACACCTTC	CASRPTRTGEFDGYTF
TRBV6-5	TRBJ1-3	.	.	TGTGCCAGCAGTAGGAATCAGGACCCTGGAAACACCATATATTTT	CASSRNQDPGNTIYF
TRBV4-3	TRBJ2-3	.	TRBD2	TGCGCCAGCAGCCGGCAAGGTCGTACTAGCGGGTTCACAGATACGCAGTATTTT	CASSRQGRTSGFTDTQYF
TRBV2	TRBJ2-5	.	TRBD2	TGTGCCAGCAGCCAAGCGGTAGCGGGGGAGACCCAGTACTTC	CASSQAVAGETQYF
TRBV6-2/TRBV6-3	TRBJ1-2	.	TRBD1	TGTGCCAGCAGTTATTACGACAGGGTGTCTGGCTACACCTTC	CASSYYDRVSGYTF
TRBV28	TRBJ1-1	.	.	TGTGCCAGCAGTTTAATGAACACTGAAGCTTTCTTT	CASSLMNTEAFF